The 30 T cell receptor beta chains presented below share a single source sample, sequenced in a study of beta chain features in type 1 diabetes. Of the isolated RNA, all was reverse transcribed, and so the sequenced material was expressed TCRB transcripts. Measured with immunoSEQ multiplex PCR; TCRdb has only the in-frame clones, and not every one. The sample includes about 160,000 clones, approximately 8.7% seen only once; the top ten take 0.7%. Whole-study results and caveats: Across all four CD4+ subsets, people with type 1 diabetes showed modestly shorter TCRB CDR3s.

The antigens for these receptors are not known. The sample taken for sequencing was central memory CD4+ T cells from blood. The source of these receptors is a woman in her twenties or thirties with type 1 diabetes.

This sequence joins TRBV6-5 and TRBJ1-2, with TRBD1 as a possible D gene (5 bases). This CDR3 region has 14 residues. CDR1 and CDR2 from the germline V gene are MNHEY and SVGAGI. The V end was cut by 5 bases, the J end by 3 bases, with 13 bases between. This chain's CDR3 is CASSESREDYGYTF. The CDR3 bases are TGTGCCAGCAGTGAATCCAGGGAGGACTATGGCTACACCTTC.

A remark on this clone: The junction departs from the called germline gene at one end, perhaps through a read error. The chain combines TRBV5-1 with TRBJ1-5, with D unresolved. Germline V CDR1 and CDR2: SGHRS, YFSETQ. The CDR3 is made up of 14 amino acids. CDR3 DNA sequence: TGCGCCAGCAGTTTGGACGGTAGCAATCAGCCCCAGCATTTT. Translating gives CASSLDGSNQPQHF.

This chain uses TRBV29-1 with TRBJ2-7, with 7 bases lining up with TRBD2. The CDR3 runs 13 residues. Germline V CDR1 and CDR2: SQVTM, ANQGSEA. V shed 7 bases and J 3 bases; nucleotides not matched to a gene: 9. The CDR3 loop is CSGSGGEGYEQYF. Here the CDR3 DNA reads TGCAGCGGGTCGGGGGGAGAAGGCTACGAGCAGTACTTC.

This clone was recorded a few times. The V gene is TRBV7-2, the J gene TRBJ2-5; 11 positions agree with TRBD2. Germline V gene data show CDR1 as SGHTA and CDR2 as FQGNSA. The length of the CDR3 is 16 residues. V lost 2 bases and J lost 5; bases outside the gene matches: 7. The CDR3 protein is CASSLSWASGRETQYF. DNA of the CDR3: TGTGCCAGCAGCTTAAGTTGGGCTAGCGGGAGGGAGACCCAGTACTTC.

The V and J genes are TRBV5-4 and TRBJ2-5, with TRBD2 matching over 10 bases. Trimming at V came to 4 bases and at J to 4 bases, leaving 10 bases not matched to a gene. CDR3 length: 16 residues. Germline lookup yields CDR1 SGHNT and CDR2 YYREEE (reference sequence). The CDR3 DNA reads TGTGCCAGCAGCCTGGGATCTCTAGCGGGAGTAGAGACCCAGTACTTC. It translates to CASSLGSLAGVETQYF.

The rearrangement links TRBV4-2 to TRBJ2-5, with 8 positions matching TRBD1. V lost 0 bases and J lost 2; bases outside the gene matches: 5. From germline, CDR1 is LGHNA and CDR2 YNFKEQ. There are 16 residues in the CDR3. As DNA, the CDR3 is TGTGCCAGCAGCCAAGAGGCAGGGGGCTCGCAAGAGACCCAGTACTTC. As protein: CASSQEAGGSQETQYF.

The chain combines TRBV6-6 with TRBJ1-5, with a possible D match to TRBD1 (6 bases). CDR3 length: 16 residues. Trimming cost V 6 bases and J 2 bases, with 17 bases left between them. Germline CDR1 reads MNHNY; CDR2 reads SVGAGI (reference sequence). Written as DNA, the CDR3 is TGTGCCAGCAGCCAGGACAGCGAGGGAGGCAATCAGCCCCAGCATTTT. Residues: CASSQDSEGGNQPQHF.

This clone has more than one count but fewer than ten. The chain combines TRBV5-4 with TRBJ2-1, with TRBD2 matching 14 bases. Germline V CDR1 and CDR2: SGHNT, YYREEE (reference sequence). Trimming at V came to 4 bases and at J to 8 bases, leaving 11 bases not matched to a gene. The CDR3 runs 17 residues. The CDR3 coding sequence is TGTGCCAGCAGCCGAGGGGGACTAGCGGGAGTCGTCGATGAGCAGTTCTTC. It is translated as CASSRGGLAGVVDEQFF.

The table lists this clone with a few counts. As DNA, the CDR3 is TGTGCCAGCAGCTTACAAGCGGGAGACTCCTACGAGCAGTACTTC. It translates to CASSLQAGDSYEQYF. The V gene is TRBV7-3, the J gene TRBJ2-7; 8 positions match TRBD2. CDR3 length: 15 amino acids. Germline values: CDR1 SGHTA, CDR2 FQGTGA. The V and J ends lost 2 bases and 0 bases, in that order; junction bases with no gene match: 3.

This clone was counted between two and nine times. The rearrangement links TRBV18 to TRBJ2-7; 7 bases agree with TRBD2. The V gene's germline CDR1 is KGHSH and CDR2 LQKENI. Germline trimming cut 5 bases from V and 3 bases from J; bases unmatched to any gene: 1. This CDR3 spans 12 amino acids. The CDR3 nucleotides read TGTGCCAGCTCAGTAGCGGGCTACGAGCAGTACTTC. Its protein product is CASSVAGYEQYF.

This clone was detected only a few times. The V and J genes are TRBV15 and TRBJ2-7; the D gene is possibly TRBD1 (6 bases). This CDR3 region has 16 residues. Deletions cut 1 base from V and 0 bases from J, with 13 bases between. Germline CDR1 and CDR2: LNHNV and YYDKDF (reference sequence). The CDR3 here is CATSRVKTGDSYEQYF. CDR3 in DNA: TGTGCCACCAGCAGAGTTAAGACAGGAGACTCCTACGAGCAGTACTTC.

A few counts support this clone. V and J are TRBV5-1 and TRBJ2-3; 9 bases line up with TRBD2. V shed 4 bases and J 6 bases; nucleotides not matched to a gene: 6. CDR3 length: 14 amino acids. Looked up from germline, CDR1 is SGHRS and CDR2 is YFSETQ. CDR3 protein: CASSPGLATDTQYF. The CDR3 nucleotides are TGCGCCAGCAGCCCGGGACTAGCCACGGATACGCAGTATTTT.

This clone appeared a few times. The genes are TRBV4-2 and TRBJ2-3; weak D call: TRBD2 (6 bases). This CDR3 is built from 13 residues. Deletions cut 4 bases from V and 2 bases from J, with 7 bases between. Germline V gene sequence: CDR1 LGHNA, CDR2 YNFKEQ. In DNA form, the CDR3 reads TGTGCCAGCAGCCGGCGGGACACAGATACGCAGTATTTT. Protein: CASSRRDTDTQYF.

This clone has just a few counts. The chain recombines TRBV4-1 with TRBJ2-4; D gene unclear. The V gene's germline CDR1 is MGHRA and CDR2 YSYEKL. V was cut by 0 bases and J by 5 bases, with 14 bases left in between. The CDR3 has 16 amino acids. This chain's CDR3 is CASSQEVRRYQNIQYF. The CDR3 DNA reads as TGCGCCAGCAGCCAAGAAGTGAGGCGGTACCAAAACATTCAGTACTTC.

This clone was seen a few times. This chain connects TRBV9 to TRBJ2-2; no definite D call. Germline CDR1 SGDLS, CDR2 YYNGEE. The CDR3 is 14 amino acids. V lost 0 bases and J 6 bases, leaving 9 bases between the germline ends. CDR3 DNA sequence: TGTGCCAGCAGCGTAGTACCGCGAGCCGGGGAGCTGTTTTTT. Residues: CASSVVPRAGELFF.

In its sample, this clone was seen a few times. The rearrangement links TRBV7-8 to TRBJ2-5, with 8 bases matching TRBD1. Germline loops: CDR1 SGHVS, CDR2 FQNEAQ. This CDR3 is built from 13 residues. Trimming took 6 bases from V and 5 from J; bases not matched to a gene: 5. The CDR3 bases are TGTGCCAGCAGTCGCGACAGGGGTGAGACCCAGTACTTC. Its protein product is CASSRDRGETQYF.

A few counts support this clone. This sequence joins TRBV30 and TRBJ1-1, with TRBD1 matching over 8 bases. Trimming at V came to 0 bases and at J to 5 bases, leaving 5 bases not matched to a gene. CDR3 length: 14 residues. CDR1 GTSNPN and CDR2 SVGIG come from the germline V gene (reference sequence). CDR3 residues: CAWSVRTGRTEAFF. The DNA for the CDR3 is TGTGCCTGGAGTGTACGGACAGGGCGAACTGAAGCTTTCTTT.

The rearrangement uses TRBV10-3 and TRBJ2-1, with D possibly matching TRBD2 (6 bases). The CDR3 is made up of 15 amino acids. Germline V gene sequence: CDR1 ENHRY, CDR2 SYGVKD. Trimming took 4 bases from V and 5 from J, leaving 15 bases between them. In DNA, the CDR3 is TGTGCCATCAGTGGGGGGGACCTAGTCAACAATGAGCAGTTCTTC. It is translated as CAISGGDLVNNEQFF.

This clone was counted a few times. The CDR3 sequence is CASSLVSGRASDTQYF. The CDR3 DNA reads TGTGCCAGCAGTTTAGTTAGCGGGAGGGCCTCAGATACGCAGTATTTT. V usage is TRBV2 and J usage is TRBJ2-3; 11 bases map to TRBD2. This CDR3 is built from 16 residues. Germline values: CDR1 SNHLY, CDR2 FYNNEI. The V segment lost 5 bases and the J segment 4 bases; nucleotides outside the gene matches: 8.

The V and J genes are TRBV25-1 and TRBJ1-4, with TRBD1 as a possible D gene (5 bases). V lost 3 bases to trimming and J lost 10 bases, with 6 bases between them. The germline gives CDR1 MGHDK, CDR2 SYGVNS. The CDR3 spans 11 residues. The CDR3 region has the DNA TGTGCCAGCAGTGAGGGGGGAAAACTGTTTTTT. It codes for CASSEGGKLFF. The whole variable domain, filled in from reference TRBV25-1 and TRBJ1-4, reads EADIYQTPRYLVIGTGKKITLECSQTMGHDKMYWYQQDPGMELHLIHYSYGVNSTEKGDLSSESTVSRIRTEHFPLTLESARPSHTSQYLCASSEGGKLFFGSGTQLSVL.

This clone showed up just a few times. The chain employs TRBV11-2 and TRBJ1-5; no reliable D call. CDR3 length: 17 residues. Germline CDR1 and CDR2: SGHAT and FQNNGV. The V end lost 5 bases, the J end lost 0 bases, and 17 bases lay between the germline ends. The CDR3 sequence: CASSHSPRGYSNQPQHF. The CDR3 coding sequence is TGTGCCAGCAGCCATTCCCCACGGGGTTATAGCAATCAGCCCCAGCATTTT.

This clone came up a few times. The V gene is TRBV29-1, the J gene TRBJ2-3; 9 bases are shared with TRBD2. CDR1 and CDR2 (germline): SQVTM, ANQGSEA. There are 14 residues in the CDR3. The trim removed 7 bases at V and 2 bases at J, leaving 7 bases unmatched. The CDR3 sequence: CSAIAGDFTDTQYF. The CDR3 DNA reads as TGCAGCGCAATAGCGGGAGACTTCACAGATACGCAGTATTTT.

The V and J genes are TRBV4-1 and TRBJ2-6; maybe TRBD1 (6 bases). The CDR3 covers 21 residues. V was cut by 0 bases and J by 0 bases, with 21 bases left in between. Germline V gives CDR1 MGHRA, CDR2 YSYEKL. CDR3 in amino acids: CASSQDLTGFRSLSGANVLTF. CDR3 DNA sequence: TGCGCCAGCAGCCAAGATCTTACAGGGTTTAGGTCTCTCTCTGGGGCCAACGTCCTGACTTTC.

In its sample, this clone was seen a few times. This chain joins TRBV6-5 and TRBJ1-1, with 10 bases fitting TRBD1. The V segment lost 7 bases and the J segment 3 bases; nucleotides outside the gene matches: 5. The CDR3 covers 14 residues. Germline lookup yields CDR1 MNHEY and CDR2 SVGAGI. The DNA of the CDR3 is TGTGCCAGCACCCCCGGGACAGGGGACACTGAAGCTTTCTTT. Amino acids: CASTPGTGDTEAFF.

The chain recombines TRBV5-1 with TRBJ2-2; tentatively, D is TRBD1 (6 bases). Germline-derived CDR1 and CDR2 are SGHRS and YFSETQ. The CDR3 sequence is 13 residues long. V lost 4 bases, J lost 6 bases, and 10 bases lay in between. CDR3 amino acids: CASSLDSPGELFF. DNA for the CDR3: TGCGCCAGCAGCCTGGACAGTCCCGGGGAGCTGTTTTTT.

The chain carries TRBV19 and TRBJ1-1; unclear D gene. Germline CDR1 reads LNHDA; CDR2 reads SQIVND (reference sequence). V was pared by 6 bases and J by 4 bases, with 15 bases between. CDR3 length: 14 residues. CDR3 sequence reads: CASRIGVRGTEAFF. CDR3 coding DNA: TGTGCCAGTAGGATCGGGGTGCGCGGCACTGAAGCTTTCTTT.

This clone was seen more than once but under ten times. The chain uses TRBV28 and TRBJ2-1; no clear D. The CDR3 has 13 residues. Trimming left V 3 bases short and J 7 bases short, with 10 bases between. Germline CDR1 reads MDHEN; CDR2 reads SYDVKM. CDR3 region: CASSFAIRNEQFF. DNA for the CDR3: TGTGCCAGCAGTTTTGCTATCCGGAATGAGCAGTTCTTC.

This clone was seen more than once but under ten times. V usage is TRBV5-8 and J usage is TRBJ1-3, with D perhaps TRBD1 (5 bases). The CDR3 spans 15 residues. Germline CDR1 and CDR2: SGHTS and YDEGEE. Trimming pared 3 bases from V and 0 bases from J, leaving 10 bases between. CDR3: CASSSEGFSGNTIYF. CDR3 DNA: TGTGCCAGCAGCTCGGAGGGGTTCTCTGGAAACACCATATATTTT.

The sample holds a few counts of this clone. The chain uses TRBV4-1 and TRBJ2-4; TRBD2 matches at 10 bases. V dropped 4 bases and J dropped 6; count of bases not matched to a gene: 6. CDR1 and CDR2 (germline): MGHRA, YSYEKL. This CDR3 contains 15 residues. CDR3 in amino acids: CASSRGLAELNIQYF. The CDR3 nucleotides read TGCGCCAGCAGCCGCGGACTAGCGGAGTTAAACATTCAGTACTTC.

The chain joins TRBV27 to TRBJ2-5; D might be TRBD2 (6 bases). This CDR3 is built from 14 residues. Deletions cut 4 bases from V and 3 bases from J, with 12 bases between. Germline CDR1 reads MNHEY; CDR2 reads SMNVEV (reference sequence). CDR3 nucleotides: TGTGCCAGCAGTTCACCTAGCGTAGAAGAGACCCAGTACTTC. This translates into CASSSPSVEETQYF.